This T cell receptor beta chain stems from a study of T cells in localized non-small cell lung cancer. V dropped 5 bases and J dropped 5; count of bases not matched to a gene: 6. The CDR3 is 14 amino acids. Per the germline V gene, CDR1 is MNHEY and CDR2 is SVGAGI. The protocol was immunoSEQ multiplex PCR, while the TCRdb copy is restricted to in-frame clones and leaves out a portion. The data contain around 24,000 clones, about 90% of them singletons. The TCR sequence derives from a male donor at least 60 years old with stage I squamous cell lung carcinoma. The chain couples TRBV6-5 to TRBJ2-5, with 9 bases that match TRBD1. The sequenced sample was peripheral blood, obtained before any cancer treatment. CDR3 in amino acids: CASSQDRGWETQYF. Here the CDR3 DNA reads TGTGCCAGCAGTCAGGACAGGGGTTGGGAGACCCAGTACTTC.